The clone carrying this TCR beta chain was recorded a few times. Its specificity is not known. These data come from a study of T cells in Graves' hyperthyroidism and ophthalmopathy. The study based diagnoses on clinical symptoms, serum thyroxine and TRAb, thyroid ultrasound and orbital computed tomography. A roughly 10 ml volume of fresh peripheral blood provided the PBMCs. This CDR3 region has 14 residues. Trimming took off 3 bases at V and 6 bases at J, with 12 bases between the two ends. Per the germline V gene, CDR1 is LNHDA and CDR2 is SQIVND (reference sequence). The TCR beta CDR3 regions underwent amplification using RNA transcripts as the source. The TCR CDR3 first-round RT-PCR relied on the HTBI primer set. TCRdb reprocessed the multiplex PCR reads with MiXCR, giving one entry per CDR3 protein. The sample consists of fewer than 600,000 distinct CDR3 sequences, approximately 15% of them appearing once.

General study findings and limits: Peripheral blood also featured most of the thyroid clonotypes expanded above 0.001.

What was sequenced was blood. The clonotype comes from a woman between 18 and 29 years old with Graves' hyperthyroidism. The chain has TRBV19 and TRBJ2-1; D assignment may be TRBD1 or TRBD2 (5 bases each). The CDR3 spells CASSMGVVGNEQFF. The CDR3 DNA is TGTGCCAGTAGTATGGGGGTAGTGGGCAATGAGCAGTTCTTC.